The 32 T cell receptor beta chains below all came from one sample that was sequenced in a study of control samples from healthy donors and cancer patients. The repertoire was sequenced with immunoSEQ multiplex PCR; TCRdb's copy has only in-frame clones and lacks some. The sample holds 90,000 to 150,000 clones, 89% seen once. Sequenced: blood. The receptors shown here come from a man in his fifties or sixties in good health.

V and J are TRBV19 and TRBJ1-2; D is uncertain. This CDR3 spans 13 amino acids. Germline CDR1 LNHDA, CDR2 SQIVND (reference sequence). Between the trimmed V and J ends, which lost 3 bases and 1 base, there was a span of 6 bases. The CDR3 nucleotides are TGTGCCAGTAGTATCTTACATAACTATGGCTACACCTTC. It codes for CASSILHNYGYTF.

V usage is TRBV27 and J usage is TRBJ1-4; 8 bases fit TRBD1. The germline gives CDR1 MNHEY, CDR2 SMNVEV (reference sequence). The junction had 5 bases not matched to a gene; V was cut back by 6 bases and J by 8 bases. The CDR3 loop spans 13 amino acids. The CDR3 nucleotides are TGTGCCAGCAGCCAGGGGGCTTGGGAAAAACTGTTTTTT. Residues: CASSQGAWEKLFF.

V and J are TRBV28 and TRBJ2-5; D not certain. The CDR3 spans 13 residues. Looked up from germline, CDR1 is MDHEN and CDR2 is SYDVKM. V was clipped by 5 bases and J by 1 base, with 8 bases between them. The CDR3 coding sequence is TGTGCCAGCAGTCTACAGATCCAAGAGACCCAGTACTTC. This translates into CASSLQIQETQYF.

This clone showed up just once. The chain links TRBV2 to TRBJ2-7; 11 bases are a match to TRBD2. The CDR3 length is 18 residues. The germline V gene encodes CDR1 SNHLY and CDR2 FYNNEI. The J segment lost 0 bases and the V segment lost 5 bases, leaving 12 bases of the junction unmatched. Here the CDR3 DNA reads TGTGCCAGCAGTACCGGCCCCCTACTAGCGGGGGCCTCCTACGAGCAGTACTTC. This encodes CASSTGPLLAGASYEQYF.

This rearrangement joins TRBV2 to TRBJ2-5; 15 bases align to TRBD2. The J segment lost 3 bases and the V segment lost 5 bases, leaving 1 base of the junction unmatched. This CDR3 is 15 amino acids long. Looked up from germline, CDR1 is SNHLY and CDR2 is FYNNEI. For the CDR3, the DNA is TGTGCCAGCAGTCGGACTAGCGGGGGGGAAGAGACCCAGTACTTC. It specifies CASSRTSGGEETQYF.

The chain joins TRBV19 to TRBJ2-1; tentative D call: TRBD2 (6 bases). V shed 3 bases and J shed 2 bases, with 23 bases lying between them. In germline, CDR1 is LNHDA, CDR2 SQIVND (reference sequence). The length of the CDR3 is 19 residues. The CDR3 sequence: CASSMEGTGKLATYNEQFF. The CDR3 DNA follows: TGTGCCAGTAGTATGGAGGGGACGGGAAAGCTGGCGACCTACAATGAGCAGTTCTTC.

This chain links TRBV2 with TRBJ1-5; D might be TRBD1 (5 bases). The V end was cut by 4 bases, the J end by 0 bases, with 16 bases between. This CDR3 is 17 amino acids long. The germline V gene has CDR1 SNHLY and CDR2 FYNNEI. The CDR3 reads CASSVAREGVSNQPQHF. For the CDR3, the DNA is TGTGCCAGCAGTGTAGCCAGGGAAGGAGTTAGCAATCAGCCCCAGCATTTT.

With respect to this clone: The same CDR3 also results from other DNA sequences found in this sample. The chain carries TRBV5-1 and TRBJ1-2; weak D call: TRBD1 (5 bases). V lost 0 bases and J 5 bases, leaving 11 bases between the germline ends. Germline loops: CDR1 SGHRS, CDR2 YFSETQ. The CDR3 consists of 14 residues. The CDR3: CASSLAGGGYGYTF. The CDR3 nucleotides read TGCGCCAGCAGCTTGGCGGGGGGGGGATATGGCTACACCTTC.

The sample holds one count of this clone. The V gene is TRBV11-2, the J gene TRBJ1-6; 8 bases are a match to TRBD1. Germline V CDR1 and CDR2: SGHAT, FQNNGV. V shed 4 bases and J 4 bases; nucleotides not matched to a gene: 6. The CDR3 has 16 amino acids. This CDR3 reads CASSSQGQVYNSPLHF. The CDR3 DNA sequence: TGTGCCAGCAGCTCCCAGGGACAGGTGTATAATTCACCCCTCCACTTT.

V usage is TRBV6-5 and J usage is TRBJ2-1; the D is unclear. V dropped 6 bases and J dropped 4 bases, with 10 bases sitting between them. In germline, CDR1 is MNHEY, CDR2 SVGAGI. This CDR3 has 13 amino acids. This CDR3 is CASRATDYNEQFF. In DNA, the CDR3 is TGTGCCAGCAGGGCAACAGATTACAATGAGCAGTTCTTC.

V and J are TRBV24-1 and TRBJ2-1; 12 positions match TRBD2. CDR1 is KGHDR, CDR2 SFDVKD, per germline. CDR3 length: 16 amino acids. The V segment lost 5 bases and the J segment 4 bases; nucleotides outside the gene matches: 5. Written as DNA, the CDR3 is TGTGCCACCAGTGGTTTACTAGCGGGGGGTTACAATGAGCAGTTCTTC. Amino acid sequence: CATSGLLAGGYNEQFF.

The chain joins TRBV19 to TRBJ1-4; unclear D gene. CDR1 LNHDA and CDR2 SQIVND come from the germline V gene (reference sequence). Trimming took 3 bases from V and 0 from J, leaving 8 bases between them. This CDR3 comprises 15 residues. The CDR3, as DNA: TGTGCCAGTAGTATGTGGTCTGCAACTAATGAAAAACTGTTTTTT. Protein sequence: CASSMWSATNEKLFF.

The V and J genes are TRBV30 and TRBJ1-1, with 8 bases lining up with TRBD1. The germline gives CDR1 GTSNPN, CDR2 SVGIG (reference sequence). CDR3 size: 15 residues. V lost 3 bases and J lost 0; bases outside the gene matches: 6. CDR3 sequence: CAWSRGQGMNTEAFF. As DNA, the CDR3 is TGTGCCTGGAGCAGAGGACAGGGCATGAACACTGAAGCTTTCTTT.

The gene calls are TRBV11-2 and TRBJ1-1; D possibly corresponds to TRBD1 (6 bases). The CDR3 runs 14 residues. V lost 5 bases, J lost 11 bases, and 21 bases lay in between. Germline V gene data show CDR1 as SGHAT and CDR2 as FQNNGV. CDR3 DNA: TGTGCCAGCAGCGTCATCCCACAGGGCCCGAGGGCTTTCTTT. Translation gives CASSVIPQGPRAFF.

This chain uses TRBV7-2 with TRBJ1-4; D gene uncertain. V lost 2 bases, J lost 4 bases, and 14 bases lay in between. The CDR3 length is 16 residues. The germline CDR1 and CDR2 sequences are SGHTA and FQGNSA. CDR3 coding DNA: TGTGCCAGCAGCTTAAACTCGCCGACCGATAATGAAAAACTGTTTTTT. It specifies CASSLNSPTDNEKLFF. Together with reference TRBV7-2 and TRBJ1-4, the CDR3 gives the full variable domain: GAGVSQSPSNKVTEKGKDVELRCDPISGHTALYWYRQSLGQGLEFLIYFQGNSAPDKSGLPSDRFSAERTGGSVSTLTIQRTQQEDSAVYLCASSLNSPTDNEKLFFGSGTQLSVL.

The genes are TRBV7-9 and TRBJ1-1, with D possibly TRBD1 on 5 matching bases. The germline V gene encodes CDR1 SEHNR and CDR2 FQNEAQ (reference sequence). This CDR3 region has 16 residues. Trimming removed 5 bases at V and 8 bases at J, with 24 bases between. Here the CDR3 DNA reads TGTGCCAGCAGCCCCCGACAGTGGATGACCGCGGACGAAGCTTTCTTT. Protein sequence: CASSPRQWMTADEAFF.

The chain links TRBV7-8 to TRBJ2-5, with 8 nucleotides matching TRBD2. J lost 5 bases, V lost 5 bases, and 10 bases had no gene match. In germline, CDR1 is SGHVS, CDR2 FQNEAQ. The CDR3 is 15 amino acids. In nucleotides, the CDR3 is TGTGCCAGCAGCCCGCCGGGCGGGGGGTTGGAGACCCAGTACTTC. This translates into CASSPPGGGLETQYF.

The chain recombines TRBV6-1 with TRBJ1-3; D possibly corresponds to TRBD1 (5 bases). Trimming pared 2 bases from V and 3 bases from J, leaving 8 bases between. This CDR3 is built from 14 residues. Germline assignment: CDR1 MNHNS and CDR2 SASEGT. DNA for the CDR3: TGTGCCAGCAGTGAATTCCAGGGTGGAAACACCATATATTTT. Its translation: CASSEFQGGNTIYF.

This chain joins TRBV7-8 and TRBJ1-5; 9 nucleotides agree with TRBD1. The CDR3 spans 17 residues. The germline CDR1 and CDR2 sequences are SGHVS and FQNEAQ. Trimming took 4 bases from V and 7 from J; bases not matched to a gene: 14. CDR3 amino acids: CASSSNAIDRGRQPQHF. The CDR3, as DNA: TGTGCCAGCAGCTCAAACGCCATCGACAGGGGGAGGCAGCCCCAGCATTTT.

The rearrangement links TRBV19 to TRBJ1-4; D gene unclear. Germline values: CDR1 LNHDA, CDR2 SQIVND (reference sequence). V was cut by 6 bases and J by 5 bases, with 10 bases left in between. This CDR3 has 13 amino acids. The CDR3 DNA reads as TGTGCCAGTAGACCTGACGGAAATGAAAAACTGTTTTTT. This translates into CASRPDGNEKLFF.

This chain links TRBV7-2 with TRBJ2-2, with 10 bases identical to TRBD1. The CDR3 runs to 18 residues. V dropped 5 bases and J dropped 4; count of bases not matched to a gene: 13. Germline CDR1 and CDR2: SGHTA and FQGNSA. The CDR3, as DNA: TGTGCCAGCAGCGACCCTTCCTCGACAGGGGGCGCCACCGGGGAGCTGTTTTTT. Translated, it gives CASSDPSSTGGATGELFF.

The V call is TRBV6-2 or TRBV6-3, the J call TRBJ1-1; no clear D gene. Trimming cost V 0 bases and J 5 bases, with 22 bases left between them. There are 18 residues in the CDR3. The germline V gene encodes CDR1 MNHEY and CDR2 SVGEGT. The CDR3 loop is CASSYSIFSLAGRTEAFF. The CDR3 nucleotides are TGTGCCAGCAGTTACTCGATCTTTTCTCTAGCTGGGAGGACTGAAGCTTTCTTT.

Here the CDR3 reads CASSLGGVRGNTIYF. The CDR3, as DNA: TGTGCCAGCAGCTTAGGAGGAGTGAGAGGAAACACCATATATTTT. The chain carries TRBV7-9 and TRBJ1-3, with D uncertain. The CDR3 has 15 residues. Per the germline V gene, CDR1 is SEHNR and CDR2 is FQNEAQ (reference sequence). V gave up 1 base and J gave up 4 bases, with 11 bases separating them. The full variable domain, rest sourced from reference TRBV7-9 and TRBJ1-3, is DTGVSQNPRHKITKRGQNVTFRCDPISEHNRLYWYRQTLGQGPEFLTYFQNEAQLEKSRLLSDRFSAERPKGSFSTLEIQRTEQGDSAMYLCASSLGGVRGNTIYFGEGSWLTVV.

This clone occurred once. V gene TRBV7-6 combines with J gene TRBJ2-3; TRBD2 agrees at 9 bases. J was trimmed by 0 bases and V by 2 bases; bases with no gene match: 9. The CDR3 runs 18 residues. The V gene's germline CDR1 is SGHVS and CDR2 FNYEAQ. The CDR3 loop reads CASSLKFGTSGSTDTQYF. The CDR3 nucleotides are TGTGCCAGCAGCTTAAAGTTCGGAACTAGCGGGAGCACAGATACGCAGTATTTT.

CDR3 loop: CASSFRGYNEQFF. The CDR3 DNA sequence: TGTGCCAGCAGTTTTCGGGGGTACAATGAGCAGTTCTTC. The chain couples TRBV12-3 or TRBV12-4 to TRBJ2-1; TRBD2 is a possible D gene (6 bases). V was pared by 3 bases and J by 4 bases, with 7 bases between. This CDR3 comprises 13 residues.

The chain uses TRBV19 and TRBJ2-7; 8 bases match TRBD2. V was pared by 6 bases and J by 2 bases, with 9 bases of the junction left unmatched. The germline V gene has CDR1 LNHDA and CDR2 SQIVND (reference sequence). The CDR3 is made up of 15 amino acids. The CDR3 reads CASSLSGGNTYEQYF. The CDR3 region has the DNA TGTGCCAGTAGCCTCAGCGGGGGTAATACCTACGAGCAGTACTTC.

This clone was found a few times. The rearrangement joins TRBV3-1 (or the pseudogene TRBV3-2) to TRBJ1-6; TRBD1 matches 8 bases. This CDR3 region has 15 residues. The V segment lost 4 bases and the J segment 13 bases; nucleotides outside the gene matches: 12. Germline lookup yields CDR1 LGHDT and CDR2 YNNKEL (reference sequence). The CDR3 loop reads CASSPYGTGESPLHF. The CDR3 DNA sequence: TGTGCCAGCAGCCCCTACGGGACAGGAGAGTCTCCCCTCCACTTT.

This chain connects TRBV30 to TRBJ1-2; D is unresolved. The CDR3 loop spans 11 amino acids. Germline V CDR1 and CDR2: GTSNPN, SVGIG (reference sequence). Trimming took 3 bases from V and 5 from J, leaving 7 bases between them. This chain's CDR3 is CAWSRDYGYTF. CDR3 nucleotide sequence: TGTGCCTGGAGCAGAGATTATGGCTACACCTTC.

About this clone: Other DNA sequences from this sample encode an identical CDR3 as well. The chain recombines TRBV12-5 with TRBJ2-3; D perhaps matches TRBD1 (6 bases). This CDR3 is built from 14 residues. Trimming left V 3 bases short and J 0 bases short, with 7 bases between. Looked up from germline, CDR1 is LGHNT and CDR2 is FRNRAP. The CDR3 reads CASGFGQSTDTQYF. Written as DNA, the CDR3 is TGTGCTAGTGGTTTCGGACAGAGCACAGATACGCAGTATTTT.

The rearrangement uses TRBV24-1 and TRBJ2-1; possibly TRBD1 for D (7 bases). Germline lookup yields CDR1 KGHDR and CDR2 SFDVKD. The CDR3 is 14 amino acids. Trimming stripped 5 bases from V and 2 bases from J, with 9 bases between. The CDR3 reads CATSGRGPYNEQFF. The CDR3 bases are TGTGCCACCAGTGGGAGGGGGCCCTACAATGAGCAGTTCTTC.

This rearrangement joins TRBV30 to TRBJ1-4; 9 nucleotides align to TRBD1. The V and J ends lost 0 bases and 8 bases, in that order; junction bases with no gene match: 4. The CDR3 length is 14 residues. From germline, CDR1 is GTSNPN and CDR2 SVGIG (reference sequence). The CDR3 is CAWSVQGAGEKLFF. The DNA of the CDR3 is TGTGCCTGGAGTGTACAGGGGGCGGGCGAAAAACTGTTTTTT.

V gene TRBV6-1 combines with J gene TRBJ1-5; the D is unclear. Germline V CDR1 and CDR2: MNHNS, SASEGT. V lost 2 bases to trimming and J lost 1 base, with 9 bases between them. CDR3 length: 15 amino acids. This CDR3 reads CASSEMTLSNQPQHF. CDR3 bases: TGTGCCAGCAGTGAAATGACTTTAAGCAATCAGCCCCAGCATTTT.